These T cell receptor beta chains were read from a single sample in a study of cytomegalovirus exposure and HLA in healthy donors. Method: immunoSEQ multiplex PCR; TCRdb's copy keeps in-frame clones and lacks some. Seen here are about 190,000 clones, 87% observed once, and the top ten hold around 1.4%. Sequenced input: PBMCs. The receptors were sampled from a young man in good health and CMV-seronegative. Both conserved end residues are part of each CDR3. The order of the fields is clone size, J gene, D gene, V gene, CDR3 protein, CDR3 DNA. D genes are given only for firm matches. Not all rows give a size; the values are once, few, many and, for expanded clones, a class.

clone_size: NA
j_call: TRBJ1-6
d_call: TRBD1
v_call: TRBV4-1
cdr3_aa: CASSQVGGRGLRTRLHF
cdr3_nt: TGCGCCAGCAGCCAAGTTGGCGGCAGGGGGCTAAGAACGCGCCTCCACTTT

clone_size: once
j_call: TRBJ2-3
d_call: TRBD2
v_call: TRBV6-4
cdr3_aa: CASSERLAGAISDTQYF
cdr3_nt: TGTGCCAGCAGTGAAAGGCTAGCGGGGGCCATATCAGATACGCAGTATTTT

clone_size: NA
j_call: TRBJ1-5
d_call: NA
v_call: TRBV9
cdr3_aa: CASSPARGNQPQHF
cdr3_nt: TGTGCCAGCAGCCCAGCTCGGGGAAATCAGCCCCAGCATTTT

clone_size: once
j_call: TRBJ2-7
d_call: NA
v_call: TRBV6-6
cdr3_aa: CASSRTRDEQYF
cdr3_nt: TGTGCCAGCAGTCGGACACGCGACGAGCAGTACTTC

clone_size: NA
j_call: TRBJ2-3
d_call: TRBD2
v_call: TRBV28
cdr3_aa: CASTVDLAGVTDTQYF
cdr3_nt: TGTGCCAGCACAGTAGACCTAGCGGGGGTAACAGATACGCAGTATTTT

clone_size: NA
j_call: TRBJ1-2
d_call: NA
v_call: TRBV19
cdr3_aa: CASSIGGRSFPYGYTF
cdr3_nt: TGTGCCAGTAGTATAGGTGGCAGGTCGTTCCCCTATGGCTACACCTTC

clone_size: few
j_call: TRBJ1-5
d_call: TRBD1
v_call: TRBV7-6
cdr3_aa: CASSSTPGTGRPQHF
cdr3_nt: TGTGCCAGCAGCTCGACCCCCGGGACAGGGAGACCCCAGCATTTT

clone_size: once
j_call: TRBJ2-7
d_call: NA
v_call: TRBV14
cdr3_aa: CASSQIAYEQYF
cdr3_nt: TGTGCCAGCAGCCAAATAGCCTACGAGCAGTACTTC

clone_size: NA
j_call: TRBJ2-6
d_call: TRBD1
v_call: TRBV6-5
cdr3_aa: CASRDRRNVLTF
cdr3_nt: TGTGCCAGCAGGGACAGGAGGAACGTCCTGACTTTC

clone_size: NA
j_call: TRBJ2-5
d_call: NA
v_call: TRBV4-2
cdr3_aa: CASSQVVGVGETQYF
cdr3_nt: TGTGCCAGCAGCCAAGTCGTGGGAGTAGGGGAGACCCAGTACTTC

clone_size: NA
j_call: TRBJ2-7
d_call: TRBD1
v_call: TRBV28
cdr3_aa: CASSRGGTGGYEQYF
cdr3_nt: TGTGCCAGCAGTAGGGGCGGGACAGGGGGCTACGAGCAGTACTTC

clone_size: NA
j_call: TRBJ2-2
d_call: NA
v_call: TRBV18
cdr3_aa: CASSPQGPRGGELFF
cdr3_nt: TGTGCCAGCTCACCACAGGGCCCCCGGGGCGGGGAGCTGTTTTTT

clone_size: NA
j_call: TRBJ2-3
d_call: TRBD2
v_call: TRBV9
cdr3_aa: CASCRVAGFADTQYF
cdr3_nt: TGTGCCAGCTGCCGGGTAGCGGGATTCGCAGATACGCAGTATTTT

clone_size: NA
j_call: TRBJ1-1
d_call: TRBD1
v_call: TRBV6-6
cdr3_aa: CASTQGARTEAFF
cdr3_nt: TGTGCCAGCACTCAGGGGGCTCGGACTGAAGCTTTCTTT